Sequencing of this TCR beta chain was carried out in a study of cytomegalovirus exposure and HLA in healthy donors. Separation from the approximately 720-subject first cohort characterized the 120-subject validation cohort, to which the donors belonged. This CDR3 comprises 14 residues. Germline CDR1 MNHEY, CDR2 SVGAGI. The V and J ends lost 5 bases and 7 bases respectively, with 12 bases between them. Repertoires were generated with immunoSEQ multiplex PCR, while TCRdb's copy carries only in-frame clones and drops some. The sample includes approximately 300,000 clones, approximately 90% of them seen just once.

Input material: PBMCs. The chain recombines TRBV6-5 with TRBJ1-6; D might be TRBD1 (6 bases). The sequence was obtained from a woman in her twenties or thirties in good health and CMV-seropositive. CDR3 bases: TGTGCCAGCAGTCCCGGACAGTTCAATTCACCCCTCCACTTT. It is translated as CASSPGQFNSPLHF.